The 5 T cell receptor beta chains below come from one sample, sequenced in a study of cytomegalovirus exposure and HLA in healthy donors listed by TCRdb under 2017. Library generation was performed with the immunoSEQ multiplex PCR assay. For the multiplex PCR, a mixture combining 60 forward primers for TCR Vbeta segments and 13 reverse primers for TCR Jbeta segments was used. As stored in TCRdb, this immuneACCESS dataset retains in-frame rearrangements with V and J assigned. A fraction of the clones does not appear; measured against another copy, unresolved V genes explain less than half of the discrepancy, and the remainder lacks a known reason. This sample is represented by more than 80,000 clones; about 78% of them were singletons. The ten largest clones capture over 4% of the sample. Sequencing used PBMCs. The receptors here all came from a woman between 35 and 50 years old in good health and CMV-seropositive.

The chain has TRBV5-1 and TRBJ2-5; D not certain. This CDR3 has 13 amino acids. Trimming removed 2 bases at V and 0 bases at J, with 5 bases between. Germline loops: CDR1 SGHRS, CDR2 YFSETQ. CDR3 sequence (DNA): TGCGCCAGCAGCTTTTTATACCAAGAGACCCAGTACTTC. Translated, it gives CASSFLYQETQYF. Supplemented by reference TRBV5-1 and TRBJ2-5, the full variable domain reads KAGVTQTPRYLIKTRGQQVTLSCSPISGHRSVSWYQQTPGQGLQFLFEYFSETQRNKGNFPGRFSGRQFSNSRSEMNVSTLELGDSALYLCASSFLYQETQYFGPGTRLLVL.

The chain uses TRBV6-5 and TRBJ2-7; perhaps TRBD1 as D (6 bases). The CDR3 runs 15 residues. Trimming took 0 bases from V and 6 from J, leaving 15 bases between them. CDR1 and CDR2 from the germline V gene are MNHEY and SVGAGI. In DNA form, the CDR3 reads TGTGCCAGCAGTTACTCCGGGACAAAGAAGACCGAGCAGTACTTC. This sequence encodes CASSYSGTKKTEQYF.

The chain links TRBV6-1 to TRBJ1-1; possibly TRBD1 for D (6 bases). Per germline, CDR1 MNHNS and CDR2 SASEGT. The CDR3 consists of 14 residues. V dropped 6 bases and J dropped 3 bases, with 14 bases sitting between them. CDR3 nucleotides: TGTGCCAGCAGGTTGTACAGGGATCACACTGAAGCTTTCTTT. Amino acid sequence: CASRLYRDHTEAFF.

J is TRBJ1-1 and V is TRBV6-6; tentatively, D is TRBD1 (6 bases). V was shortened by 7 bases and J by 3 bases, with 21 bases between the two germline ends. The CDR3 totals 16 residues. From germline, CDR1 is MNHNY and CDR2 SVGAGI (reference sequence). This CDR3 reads CASTWTDPAWDTEAFF. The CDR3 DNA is TGTGCCAGCACTTGGACAGACCCTGCCTGGGACACTGAAGCTTTCTTT.

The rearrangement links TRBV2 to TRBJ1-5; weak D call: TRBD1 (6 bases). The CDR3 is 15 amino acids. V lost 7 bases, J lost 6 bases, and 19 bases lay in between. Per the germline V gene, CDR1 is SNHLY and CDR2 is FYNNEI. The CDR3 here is CASTPEAGAAQPQHF. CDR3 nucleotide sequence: TGTGCCAGCACCCCCGAGGCAGGGGCGGCTCAGCCCCAGCATTTT.